The present TCR beta chain was sequenced within a study of identical twins. This clonotype was seen more than once but under ten times. In TCRdb, the 5' RACE reads were re-called with MiXCR into one record per CDR3 protein. The sample lists just over 500,000 distinct CDR3 sequences; about 20% were seen once. Germline-derived CDR1 and CDR2 are MNHNS and SASEGT. Trimming took off 6 bases at V and 5 bases at J, with 19 bases between the two ends. The CDR3 runs 15 residues. These data were also reused for a study on T cells expressing NK-cell markers. That study reports: Sequenced donors, eight in total, included seven who were HCMV-seropositive and one who was seronegative. Restriction of sorting to alpha-beta TCR T cells was accomplished in several experiments using an anti-gamma-delta TCR antibody.

Sequenced material: CD4+ T cells sorted from blood. The source of this sequence is a young woman in good health. V usage is TRBV6-1 and J usage is TRBJ2-5; weak D call: TRBD2 (7 bases). CDR3 nucleotides: TGTGCCAGCAGCTGGCGGGGGACAATTGCGGAGACCCAGTACTTC. Its translation is CASSWRGTIAETQYF.